This passage covers 2 T cell receptor beta chains from one sample sequenced in a study of T cells in narcolepsy. Generated by immunoSEQ multiplex PCR, the TCRdb table keeps only in-frame clones and is missing some. The sample contains 25,000 to 35,000 clones, 75% to 85% of which appear only once. Sample: CD45RA- memory CD4+ T cells from PBMCs. These TCRs come from a human donor with narcolepsy.

The CDR3 loop reads CASSLEGNSPLHF. DNA of the CDR3: TGTGCCAGCAGCTTGGAAGGTAATTCACCCCTCCACTTT. V gene TRBV5-4 combines with J gene TRBJ1-6, with no clear D. CDR1 is SGHNT, CDR2 YYREEE, per germline (reference sequence). Trimming removed 0 bases from V and 6 bases from J, with 4 bases in between. The CDR3 runs 13 residues.

This chain uses TRBV28 with TRBJ2-3; maybe TRBD2 (5 bases). Germline V CDR1 and CDR2: MDHEN, SYDVKM. Trimming pared 5 bases from V and 6 bases from J, leaving 21 bases between. The CDR3 runs 16 residues. CDR3 loop: CASSPPRGGGSDTQYF. Here the CDR3 DNA reads TGTGCCAGCAGTCCCCCTCGGGGTGGCGGGTCGGATACGCAGTATTTT.